This TCR beta chain is drawn from a study of response to subunit inactivated influenza vaccine. This clonotype appeared a few times. Antigen unknown. TCRdb processed the RT-PCR reads anew with MiXCR; each CDR3 protein has one entry. Among about 520,000 distinct CDR3 sequences, approximately 24% were seen once, and the ten largest hold 1.9%. Study-wide results and caveats: The authors suggested that every seasonal influenza vaccination recruits few new T cells.

The receptor was isolated from a man in his fifties who received an inactivated influenza vaccine. Sequenced here: CD4+ T cells sorted from PBMCs, sampled less than 6 days after vaccination.

The CDR3 DNA reads TGCAGCGTTGACCCGGGGGGGGCCTACAATGAGCAGTTCTTC. This codes for CSVDPGGAYNEQFF. The chain carries TRBV29-1 and TRBJ2-1; TRBD2 aligns across 8 bases. V shed 3 bases and J 2 bases; nucleotides not matched to a gene: 3. Germline V gene lookup returns CDR1 SQVTM and CDR2 ANQGSEA. The CDR3 is 14 residues long.